These 30 T cell receptor beta chains came from one sample sequenced in a study of human T cells and chemical hapten exposure. TCRdb redid the calling of the RACE reads with MiXCR, one entry per CDR3 protein. The data hold approximately 320,000 distinct CDR3 sequences, with roughly 6% observed a single time. Documented time point: pre-sensitization, week 0. Noted treatment: therapeutic diphenylcyclopropenone sensitization with weekly scalp DPC. Sequenced material: whole blood, taken in connection with sensitization to the hapten diphenylcyclopropenone (DPC). These receptors came from a woman aged 18-29 years with alopecia areata. Some clones in this sample may be carry-over from other donors' samples.

This clonotype was observed a few times. This chain joins TRBV12-3 or TRBV12-4 and TRBJ1-1, with 7 bases fitting TRBD1. Losses at the gene ends were 5 bases for V and 1 base for J; bases not matched to a gene: 10. CDR3 length: 16 residues. CDR3 residues: CASSVGRRGPNTEAFF. The CDR3 nucleotides are TGTGCCAGCAGTGTAGGTAGAAGGGGGCCGAACACTGAAGCTTTCTTT.

This clonotype showed up many times. The chain has TRBV9 and TRBJ2-4; D not resolved. V gave up 4 bases and J gave up 0 bases, with 8 bases separating them. From germline, CDR1 is SGDLS and CDR2 YYNGEE. This CDR3 contains 14 residues. CDR3 bases: TGTGCCAGCAGCCCACCCCTAGCCAAAAACATTCAGTACTTC. This sequence encodes CASSPPLAKNIQYF. Full variable domain (rest looked up from reference TRBV9 and TRBJ2-4): DSGVTQTPKHLITATGQRVTLRCSPRSGDLSVYWYQQSLDQGLQFLIQYYNGEERAKGNILERFSAQQFPDLHSELNLSSLELGDSALYFCASSPPLAKNIQYFGAGTRLSVL.

The table lists this clonotype with many counts. The CDR3 nucleotides are TGTGCCAGCAGCCAATGGGGCAGGGGAGATCAGCCCCAGCATTTT. The encoded protein is CASSQWGRGDQPQHF. The chain joins TRBV7-9 to TRBJ1-5, with a possible D match to TRBD1 (6 bases). Germline V gives CDR1 SEHNR, CDR2 FQNEAQ (reference sequence). V was pared by 5 bases and J by 5 bases, with 16 bases between. This CDR3 contains 15 residues.

This clonotype was seen more than once but under ten times. The rearrangement links TRBV6-2 or TRBV6-3 to TRBJ2-3, with 13 bases lining up with TRBD2. The CDR3 covers 15 residues. Germline V CDR1 and CDR2: MNHEY, SVGEGT. With 4 bases clipped from V and 5 bases from J, the junction kept 3 bases outside the gene matches. CDR3 sequence reads: CASSWTSGSLDTQYF. CDR3 DNA: TGTGCCAGCAGTTGGACTAGCGGGAGCCTAGATACGCAGTATTTT.

V usage is TRBV13 and J usage is TRBJ1-6, with D tentatively TRBD1 (5 bases). V was clipped by 5 bases and J by 3 bases, with 17 bases between them. From germline, CDR1 is PRHDT and CDR2 FYEKMQ (reference sequence). The CDR3 runs 17 residues. The CDR3 coding sequence is TGTGCCAGCAGCCCTACAGTACAGGAGCTCTATAATTCACCCCTCCACTTT. Translating it yields CASSPTVQELYNSPLHF.

The V gene is TRBV6-1, the J gene TRBJ1-1; D gene uncertain. Germline V gene data show CDR1 as MNHNS and CDR2 as SASEGT. The CDR3 extends over 10 amino acids. V was cut by 8 bases and J by 2 bases, with 3 bases left in between. CDR3 loop: CASANTEAFF. Written as DNA, the CDR3 is TGTGCCAGCGCTAACACTGAAGCTTTCTTT.

The chain recombines TRBV10-3 with TRBJ1-1; D unresolved. The CDR3 runs 14 residues. CDR1 is ENHRY and CDR2 is SYGVKD in the germline V gene. V lost 5 bases and J 6 bases, leaving 16 bases between the germline ends. CDR3 residues: CAISPSLSRAEAFF. The CDR3 nucleotides are TGTGCCATCAGTCCCTCCCTCTCGAGAGCTGAAGCTTTCTTT.

This clonotype has a count of ten or more. The rearrangement joins TRBV6-2 or TRBV6-3 to TRBJ1-5; the match to TRBD1 covers 7 bases. The germline CDR1 and CDR2 sequences are MNHEY and SVGEGT. Losses at the gene ends were 6 bases for V and 0 bases for J; bases not matched to a gene: 5. The CDR3 has 15 residues. The DNA for the CDR3 is TGTGCCAGCAGGCATGACAGGGATAGCAATCAGCCCCAGCATTTT. The encoded protein is CASRHDRDSNQPQHF.

This clonotype showed up just a few times. This chain joins TRBV2 and TRBJ2-1; TRBD2 aligns across 14 bases. Germline V gives CDR1 SNHLY, CDR2 FYNNEI. The CDR3 runs to 13 residues. V shed 10 bases and J 10 bases; nucleotides not matched to a gene: 6. The CDR3 region is CAIRLAGGQEQFF. CDR3 DNA: TGTGCCATCCGACTAGCGGGGGGGCAGGAGCAGTTCTTC. Drawing the rest from reference TRBV2 and TRBJ2-1, the complete variable domain is EPEVTQTPSHQVTQMGQEVILRCVPISNHLYFYWYRQILGQKVEFLVSFYNNEISEKSEIFDDQFSVERPDGSNFTLKIRSTKLEDSAMYFCAIRLAGGQEQFFGPGTRLTVL.

This clonotype has ten or more counts. This chain links TRBV5-1 with TRBJ1-1; D ambiguous. Germline V gives CDR1 SGHRS, CDR2 YFSETQ. This CDR3 comprises 11 residues. Between the trimmed V and J ends, which lost 6 bases and 1 base, there was a span of 4 bases. CDR3 region: CASMANTEAFF. The DNA for the CDR3 is TGCGCCAGCATGGCGAACACTGAAGCTTTCTTT.

This clonotype has only a few counts. The chain couples TRBV9 to TRBJ2-5; 11 nucleotides align to TRBD2. Germline V gene lookup returns CDR1 SGDLS and CDR2 YYNGEE. With V trimmed by 1 base and J by 2 bases, 10 bases remained unmatched. The CDR3 is 18 amino acids. The CDR3 sequence: CASSVTFTSGGSQETQYF. Written as DNA, the CDR3 is TGTGCCAGCAGCGTAACCTTCACTAGCGGGGGATCACAAGAGACCCAGTACTTC.

This clonotype was recorded at least ten times. The chain is built from TRBV12-3 or TRBV12-4 and TRBJ2-7; D possibly corresponds to TRBD2 (5 bases). The V end was cut by 5 bases, the J end by 5 bases, with 16 bases between. The CDR3 runs to 14 residues. The CDR3, as DNA: TGTGCCAGCAGTACCAGACGAGGGCGAGACGAGCAGTACTTC. Its translation: CASSTRRGRDEQYF.

In this sample, this clonotype turned up many times. The rearrangement uses TRBV12-3 or TRBV12-4 and TRBJ1-1; a weak D match, TRBD1 (5 bases). This CDR3 is built from 17 residues. Trimming cost V 3 bases and J 1 base, with 18 bases left between them. CDR3 amino acids: CASSFSLTAGTNTEAFF. DNA for the CDR3: TGTGCCAGCAGTTTTAGTCTTACGGCGGGGACGAACACTGAAGCTTTCTTT.

This clonotype was seen ten or more times. The chain recombines TRBV4-3 with TRBJ1-5; D remains unclear. CDR3 length: 15 residues. V was pared by 1 base and J by 5 bases, with 12 bases between. The germline V gene has CDR1 LGHNA and CDR2 YSLEER. The CDR3 loop reads CASSQVYDIYQPQHF. Here the CDR3 DNA reads TGCGCCAGCAGCCAAGTCTATGACATCTATCAGCCCCAGCATTTT.

This clonotype was detected many times. The chain links TRBV12-3 or TRBV12-4 to TRBJ1-1; possible D gene TRBD1, 5 bases. The V end lost 4 bases, the J end lost 1 base, and 7 bases lay between the germline ends. The CDR3 totals 13 residues. The CDR3 nucleotides are TGTGCCAGCAGTTGGCAGGGGAACACTGAAGCTTTCTTT. Translating gives CASSWQGNTEAFF.

This clonotype has a handful of counts. This chain connects TRBV7-3 to TRBJ2-1; perhaps TRBD1 as D (6 bases). V was shortened by 1 base and J by 0 bases, with 16 bases between the two germline ends. Germline lookup yields CDR1 SGHTA and CDR2 FQGTGA. The CDR3 length is 18 residues. CDR3 residues: CASSLKQGGVSSYNEQFF. CDR3 nucleotide sequence: TGTGCCAGCAGCTTAAAACAGGGTGGAGTGAGCTCCTACAATGAGCAGTTCTTC. The full variable domain, its missing parts supplied by reference TRBV7-3 and TRBJ2-1, is GAGVSQTPSNKVTEKGKYVELRCDPISGHTALYWYRQSLGQGPEFLIYFQGTGAADDSGLPNDRFFAVRPEGSVSTLKIQRTERGDSAVYLCASSLKQGGVSSYNEQFFGPGTRLTVL.

The J gene is TRBJ2-1, the V gene TRBV13; TRBD2 matches at 9 bases. J gave up 6 bases and V 5 bases, and 11 bases lay outside the gene matches. The CDR3 contains 16 residues. Germline CDR1 PRHDT, CDR2 FYEKMQ (reference sequence). The chain's CDR3 is CASSPRWRGGLNEQFF. CDR3 nucleotides: TGTGCCAGCAGCCCCCGATGGCGGGGGGGCCTCAATGAGCAGTTCTTC.

The sample holds many counts of this clonotype. The rearrangement joins TRBV28 to TRBJ1-6; D uncertain. The V end lost 5 bases, the J end lost 0 bases, and 11 bases lay between the germline ends. This CDR3 is 16 amino acids long. Germline-derived CDR1 and CDR2 are MDHEN and SYDVKM. The DNA for the CDR3 is TGTGCCAGCAGTCCATACACCTTCTCCTATAATTCACCCCTCCACTTT. Residues: CASSPYTFSYNSPLHF. The entire variable domain, with the rest obtained from reference TRBV28 and TRBJ1-6, is as follows: DVKVTQSSRYLVKRTGEKVFLECVQDMDHENMFWYRQDPGLGLRLIYFSYDVKMKEKGDIPEGYSVSREKKERFSLILESASTNQTSMYLCASSPYTFSYNSPLHFGNGTRLTVT.

Only a few counts were recorded for this clonotype. The V call is TRBV19, the J call TRBJ1-5; D is uncertain. The germline gives CDR1 LNHDA, CDR2 SQIVND (reference sequence). This CDR3 contains 13 residues. Trimming cost V 5 bases and J 5 bases, with 10 bases left between them. In nucleotides, the CDR3 is TGTGCCAGTAGTCCAGACTCACATCAGCCCCAGCATTTT. The encoded protein is CASSPDSHQPQHF. Supplemented by reference TRBV19 and TRBJ1-5, the full variable domain reads DGGITQSPKYLFRKEGQNVTLSCEQNLNHDAMYWYRQDPGQGLRLIYYSQIVNDFQKGDIAEGYSVSREKKESFPLTVTSAQKNPTAFYLCASSPDSHQPQHFGDGTRLSIL.

This clonotype was detected a few times. The CDR3 protein is CASSLGTAATGELFF. DNA for the CDR3: TGTGCCAGCAGCTTAGGGACAGCGGCTACCGGGGAGCTGTTTTTT. The rearrangement links TRBV7-2 to TRBJ2-2; possible D gene TRBD1, 6 bases. The CDR3 is 15 amino acids. Trimming shortened V by 1 base and J by 5 bases, and 11 bases separated the two germline ends. Looked up from germline, CDR1 is SGHTA and CDR2 is FQGNSA.

This clonotype showed up many times. V usage is TRBV12-3 or TRBV12-4 and J usage is TRBJ2-3, with D possibly called TRBD1 or TRBD2 (5 bases each). Trimming left V 3 bases short and J 4 bases short, with 17 bases between. This CDR3 is built from 16 residues. The CDR3 nucleotides read TGTGCCAGCAGTTTGAATGAACAGGTGGGGGCAGATACGCAGTATTTT. Amino acids: CASSLNEQVGADTQYF.

At least ten counts were recorded for this clonotype. The V call is TRBV5-1, the J call TRBJ2-2; TRBD2 matches at 9 bases. There are 14 residues in the CDR3. CDR1 SGHRS and CDR2 YFSETQ come from the germline V gene. J lost 6 bases, V lost 0 bases, and 0 bases had no gene match. Written as DNA, the CDR3 is TGCGCCAGCAGCTTGGGGACTAGCGCCGGGGAGCTGTTTTTT. Amino acids: CASSLGTSAGELFF.

This clonotype was seen ten or more times. V is TRBV5-1 and J is TRBJ2-3; 7 bases match TRBD1. The CDR3 is 14 amino acids. Germline CDR1 reads SGHRS; CDR2 reads YFSETQ. The ends lost 4 bases at V and 4 bases at J; junction bases unmatched: 6. In nucleotides, the CDR3 is TGCGCCAGCAGCCTGGGACAGAGGGCAGATACGCAGTATTTT. This sequence encodes CASSLGQRADTQYF.

V and J are TRBV7-2 and TRBJ2-5; the D is unclear. This CDR3 contains 14 residues. V lost 3 bases to trimming and J lost 1 base, with 9 bases between them. Germline CDR1 reads SGHTA; CDR2 reads FQGNSA. DNA for the CDR3: TGTGCCAGCAGCTTCCAGGCCAGCCAAGAGACCCAGTACTTC. Translation: CASSFQASQETQYF.

This clonotype was counted ten times or more. V gene TRBV3-1 combines with J gene TRBJ1-1; 7 bases agree with TRBD1. V lost 0 bases, J lost 0 bases, and 13 bases stayed unmatched. CDR3 length equals 19 residues. Germline-derived CDR1 and CDR2 are LGHDT and YNNKEL (reference sequence). In DNA form, the CDR3 reads TGTGCCAGCAGCCAAGATGGCTATAACAGGGGTAACATGAACACTGAAGCTTTCTTT. It translates to CASSQDGYNRGNMNTEAFF.

This clonotype was observed a few times. V is TRBV6-2 or TRBV6-3 and J is TRBJ2-3; D possibly corresponds to TRBD1 (6 bases). CDR1 is MNHEY, CDR2 SVGEGT, per germline. Trimming shortened V by 6 bases and J by 5 bases, and 15 bases separated the two germline ends. The CDR3 is 14 residues long. The CDR3 loop is CASSSGTNRDTQYF. The CDR3 DNA reads TGTGCCAGCAGCTCCGGGACAAACAGAGATACGCAGTATTTT.

This clonotype has a count of ten or more. This sequence joins TRBV5-5 and TRBJ2-7; the D gene is possibly TRBD1 (5 bases). The CDR3 runs to 14 residues. V lost 0 bases and J lost 2, with 9 bases in between. From germline, CDR1 is SGHKS and CDR2 YYEKEE (reference sequence). The CDR3: CASSLAGSAYEQYF. The DNA of the CDR3 is TGTGCCAGCAGCTTGGCAGGGTCCGCCTACGAGCAGTACTTC.

This clonotype was observed at least ten times. The chain has TRBV29-1 and TRBJ1-5; D is uncertain. V gave up 5 bases and J gave up 5 bases, with 13 bases separating them. The CDR3 is made up of 13 amino acids. Germline V gives CDR1 SQVTM, CDR2 ANQGSEA. This chain's CDR3 is CSVNNGRDQPQHF. Written as DNA, the CDR3 is TGCAGCGTTAACAACGGGCGGGATCAGCCCCAGCATTTT. Based on the CDR3 plus reference TRBV29-1 and TRBJ1-5, the full variable domain is SAVISQKPSRDICQRGTSLTIQCQVDSQVTMMFWYRQQPGQSLTLIATANQGSEATYESGFVIDKFPISRPNLTFSTLTVSNMSPEDSSIYLCSVNNGRDQPQHFGDGTRLSIL.

This clonotype was seen repeatedly, ten times or more. The gene calls are TRBV6-1 and TRBJ1-6; perhaps TRBD1 as D (5 bases). Trimming cost V 7 bases and J 6 bases, with 13 bases left between them. Germline values: CDR1 MNHNS, CDR2 SASEGT. The CDR3 consists of 14 residues. Written as DNA, the CDR3 is TGTGCCAGCAAGGGGCCAGCCTCTAATTCACCCCTCCACTTT. It translates to CASKGPASNSPLHF.

The rearrangement links TRBV4-2 to TRBJ2-7; 9 positions agree with TRBD1. Looked up from germline, CDR1 is LGHNA and CDR2 is YNFKEQ. CDR3 size: 17 residues. J was trimmed by 4 bases and V by 4 bases; bases with no gene match: 14. CDR3 protein: CASSPKDPPGQGYEQYF. For the CDR3, the DNA is TGTGCCAGCAGCCCAAAGGACCCCCCGGGACAGGGTTACGAGCAGTACTTC.